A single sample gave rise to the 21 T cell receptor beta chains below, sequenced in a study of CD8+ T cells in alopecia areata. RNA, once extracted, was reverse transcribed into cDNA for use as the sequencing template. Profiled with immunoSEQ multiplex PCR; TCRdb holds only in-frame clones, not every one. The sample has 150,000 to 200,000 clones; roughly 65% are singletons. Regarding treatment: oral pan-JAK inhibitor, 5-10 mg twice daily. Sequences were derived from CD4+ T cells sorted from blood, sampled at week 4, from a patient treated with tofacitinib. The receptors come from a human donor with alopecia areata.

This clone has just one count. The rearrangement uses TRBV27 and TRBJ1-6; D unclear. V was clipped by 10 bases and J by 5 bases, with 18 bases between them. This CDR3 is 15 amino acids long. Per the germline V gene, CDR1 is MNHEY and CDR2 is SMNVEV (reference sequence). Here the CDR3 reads CATKLGITDNSPLHF. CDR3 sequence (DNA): TGTGCCACCAAGCTTGGGATTACCGATAATTCACCCCTCCACTTT.

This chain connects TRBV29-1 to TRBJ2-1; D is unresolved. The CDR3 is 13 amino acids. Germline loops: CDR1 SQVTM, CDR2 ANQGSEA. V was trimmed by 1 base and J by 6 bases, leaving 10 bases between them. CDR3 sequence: CSVEVPSGNEQFF. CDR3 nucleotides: TGCAGCGTTGAAGTTCCGTCTGGCAATGAGCAGTTCTTC.

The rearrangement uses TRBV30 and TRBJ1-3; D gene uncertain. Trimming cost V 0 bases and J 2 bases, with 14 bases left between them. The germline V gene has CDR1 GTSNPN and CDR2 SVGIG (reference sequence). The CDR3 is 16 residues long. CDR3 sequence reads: CAWSVPWGRAGNTIYF. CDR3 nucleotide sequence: TGTGCCTGGAGTGTACCCTGGGGAAGGGCTGGAAACACCATATATTTT.

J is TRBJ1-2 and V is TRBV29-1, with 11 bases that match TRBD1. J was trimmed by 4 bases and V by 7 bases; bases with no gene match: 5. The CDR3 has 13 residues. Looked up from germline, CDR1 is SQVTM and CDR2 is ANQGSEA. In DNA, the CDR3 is TGCAGCGCAAGGGGACAGGGGGGCTATGGCTACACCTTC. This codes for CSARGQGGYGYTF.

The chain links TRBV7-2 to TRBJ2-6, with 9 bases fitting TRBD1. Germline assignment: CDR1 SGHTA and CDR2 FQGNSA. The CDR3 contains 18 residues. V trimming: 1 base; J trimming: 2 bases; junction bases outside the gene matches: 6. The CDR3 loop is CASSLEHRGRTGANVLTF. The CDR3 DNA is TGTGCCAGCAGCTTAGAGCACAGGGGGCGGACTGGGGCCAACGTCCTGACTTTC.

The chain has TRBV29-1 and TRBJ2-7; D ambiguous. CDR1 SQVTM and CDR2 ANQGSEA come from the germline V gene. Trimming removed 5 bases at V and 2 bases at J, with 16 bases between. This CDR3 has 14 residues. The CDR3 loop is CSVWIPLRPYEQYF. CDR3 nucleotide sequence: TGCAGCGTTTGGATCCCCCTGCGCCCCTACGAGCAGTACTTC.

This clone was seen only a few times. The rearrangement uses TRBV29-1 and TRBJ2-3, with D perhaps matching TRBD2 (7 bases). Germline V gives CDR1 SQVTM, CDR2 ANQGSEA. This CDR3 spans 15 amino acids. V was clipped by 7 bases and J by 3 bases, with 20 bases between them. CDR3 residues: CSASEMGGPTDTQYF. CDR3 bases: TGCAGCGCCTCCGAAATGGGGGGGCCGACAGATACGCAGTATTTT.

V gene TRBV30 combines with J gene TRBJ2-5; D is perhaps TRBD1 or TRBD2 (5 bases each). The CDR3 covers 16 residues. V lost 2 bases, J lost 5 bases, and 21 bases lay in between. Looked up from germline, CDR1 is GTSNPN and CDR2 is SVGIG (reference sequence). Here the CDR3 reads CAWSRGGAKRAETQYF. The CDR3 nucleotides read TGTGCCTGGAGTCGGGGTGGGGCAAAACGGGCGGAGACCCAGTACTTC. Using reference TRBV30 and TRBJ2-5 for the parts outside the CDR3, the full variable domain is SQTIHQWPATLVQPVGSPLSLECTVEGTSNPNLYWYRQAAGRGLQLLFYSVGIGQISSEVPQNLSASRPQDRQFILSSKKLLLSDSGFYLCAWSRGGAKRAETQYFGPGTRLLVL.

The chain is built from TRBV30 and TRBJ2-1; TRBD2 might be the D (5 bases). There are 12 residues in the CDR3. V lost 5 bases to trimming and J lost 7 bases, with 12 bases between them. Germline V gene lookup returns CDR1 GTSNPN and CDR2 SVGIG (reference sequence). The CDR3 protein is CAWLRGMNEQFF. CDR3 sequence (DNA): TGTGCCTGGCTCCGGGGAATGAATGAGCAGTTCTTC.

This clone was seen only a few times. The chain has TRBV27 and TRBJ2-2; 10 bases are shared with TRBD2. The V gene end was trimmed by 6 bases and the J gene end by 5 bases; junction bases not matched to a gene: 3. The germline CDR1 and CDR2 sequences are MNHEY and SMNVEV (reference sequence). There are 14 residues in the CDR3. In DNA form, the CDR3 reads TGTGCCAGCAGGGGACTAGCGAGTACCGGGGAGCTGTTTTTT. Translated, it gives CASRGLASTGELFF.

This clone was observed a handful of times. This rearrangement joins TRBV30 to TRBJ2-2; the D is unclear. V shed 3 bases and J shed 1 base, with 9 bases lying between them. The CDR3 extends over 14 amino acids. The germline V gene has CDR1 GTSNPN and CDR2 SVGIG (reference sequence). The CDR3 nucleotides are TGTGCCTGGAGCGTGGTGATGAACACCGGGGAGCTGTTTTTT. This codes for CAWSVVMNTGELFF.

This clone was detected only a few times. CDR3 region: CASSAQRGGGTDTQYF. CDR3 nucleotides: TGTGCCAGCAGTGCTCAGCGGGGGGGCGGCACAGATACGCAGTATTTT. V and J are TRBV6-4 and TRBJ2-3, with TRBD2 matching over 10 bases. Germline values: CDR1 MRHNA, CDR2 SNTAGT. The length of the CDR3 is 16 residues. The ends lost 4 bases at V and 1 base at J; junction bases unmatched: 5.

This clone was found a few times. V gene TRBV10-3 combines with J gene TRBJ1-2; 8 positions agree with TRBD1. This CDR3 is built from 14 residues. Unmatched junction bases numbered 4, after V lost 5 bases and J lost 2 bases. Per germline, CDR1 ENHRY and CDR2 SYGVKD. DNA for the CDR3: TGTGCCATCAGTCGGGACAGGATAAACTATGGCTACACCTTC. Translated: CAISRDRINYGYTF.

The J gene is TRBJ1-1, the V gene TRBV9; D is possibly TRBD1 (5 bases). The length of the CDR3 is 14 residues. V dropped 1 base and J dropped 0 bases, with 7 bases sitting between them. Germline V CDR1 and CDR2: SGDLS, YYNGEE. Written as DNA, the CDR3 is TGTGCCAGCAGCGTAACAGGATTGAACACTGAAGCTTTCTTT. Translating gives CASSVTGLNTEAFF.

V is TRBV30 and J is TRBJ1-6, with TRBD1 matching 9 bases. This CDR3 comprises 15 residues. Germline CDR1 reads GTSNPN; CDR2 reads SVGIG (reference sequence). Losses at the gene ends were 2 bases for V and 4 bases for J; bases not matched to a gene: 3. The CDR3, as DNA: TGTGCCTGGAGTCGGACAGGGGCTTATAATTCACCCCTCCACTTT. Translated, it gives CAWSRTGAYNSPLHF.

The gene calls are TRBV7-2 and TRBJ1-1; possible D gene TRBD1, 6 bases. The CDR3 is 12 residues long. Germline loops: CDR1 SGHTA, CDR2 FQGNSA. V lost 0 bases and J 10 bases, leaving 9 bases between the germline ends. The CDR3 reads CASSLATGAAFF. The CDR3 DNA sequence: TGTGCCAGCAGCTTAGCGACGGGGGCAGCTTTCTTT.

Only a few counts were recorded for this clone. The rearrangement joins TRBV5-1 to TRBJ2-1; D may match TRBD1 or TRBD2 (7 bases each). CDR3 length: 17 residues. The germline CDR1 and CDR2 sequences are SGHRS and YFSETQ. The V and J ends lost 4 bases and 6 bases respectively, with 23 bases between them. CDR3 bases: TGCGCCAGCAGCACGGGGGGAGACAGGGCACGGACCAATGAGCAGTTCTTC. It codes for CASSTGGDRARTNEQFF.

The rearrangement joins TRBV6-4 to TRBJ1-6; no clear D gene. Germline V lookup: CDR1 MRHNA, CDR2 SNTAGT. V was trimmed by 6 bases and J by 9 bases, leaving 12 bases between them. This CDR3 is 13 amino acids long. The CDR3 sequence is CASSSGWSSPLHF. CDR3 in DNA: TGTGCCAGCAGCTCCGGTTGGAGTTCACCCCTCCACTTT.

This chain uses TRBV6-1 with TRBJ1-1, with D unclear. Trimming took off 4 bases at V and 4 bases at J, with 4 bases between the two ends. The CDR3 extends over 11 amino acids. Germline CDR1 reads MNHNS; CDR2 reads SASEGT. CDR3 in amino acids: CASSVGTEAFF. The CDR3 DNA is TGTGCCAGCAGTGTGGGCACTGAAGCTTTCTTT.

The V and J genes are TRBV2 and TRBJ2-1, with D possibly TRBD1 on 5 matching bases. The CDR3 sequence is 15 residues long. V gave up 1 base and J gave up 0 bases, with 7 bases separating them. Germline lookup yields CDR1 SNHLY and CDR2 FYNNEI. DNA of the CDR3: TGTGCCAGCAGTGAAGAACAGGCCTCCTACAATGAGCAGTTCTTC. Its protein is CASSEEQASYNEQFF.

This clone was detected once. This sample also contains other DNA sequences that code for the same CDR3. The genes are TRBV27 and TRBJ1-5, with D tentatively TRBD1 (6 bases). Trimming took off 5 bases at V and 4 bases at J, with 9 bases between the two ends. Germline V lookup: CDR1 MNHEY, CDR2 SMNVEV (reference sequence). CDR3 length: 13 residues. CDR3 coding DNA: TGTGCCAGCAGTCCACAGGGTAATCAGCCCCAGCATTTT. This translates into CASSPQGNQPQHF.